This TCR beta chain was sequenced during a study of shared T cell receptors in the human thymus. Profiled with immunoSEQ multiplex PCR; TCRdb holds only in-frame clones, not every one. The data contain over 650,000 clones, 87% of them singletons. V lost 3 bases to trimming and J lost 4 bases, with 20 bases between them. This CDR3 is 16 amino acids long. Germline CDR1 SQVTM, CDR2 ANQGSEA. The sample was also reused in another study, on human thymus T cells. That study reports: Donors were healthy Finnish babies undergoing corrective operations for congenital heart defects. There were highly overlapping thymic repertoires among unrelated individuals, as related research reported.

Material: thymocytes. The receptor's source is a boy under three years old with a congenital heart defect. The gene calls are TRBV29-1 and TRBJ2-3; perhaps TRBD2 as D (7 bases). The CDR3 region has the DNA TGCAGCGTTGAGGCACCCCGGGCGGGGGCGGCAGATACGCAGTATTTT. It translates to CSVEAPRAGAADTQYF.